The next 12 T cell receptor beta chains were all read from a single sample in a study of immune evolution from preneoplasia to lung adenocarcinoma (dated by TCRdb to 2020 to 2022). The library relied on the immunoSEQ multiplex PCR assay. The source is immuneACCESS, and TCRdb retained only in-frame sequences with V and J called. Part of the clones is not carried over; for the studies checked, unresolved V genes explain less than half of this, and the remainder is unexplained. A total of fewer than 6,000 clones appear in this sample, around 81% of them only once. The ten largest account for roughly 14% of the sample. Material for sequencing was FFPE normal lung tissue adjacent to the tumor. The receptors originated from a person over 45 with lung adenocarcinoma.

The V gene is TRBV6-6, the J gene TRBJ1-5; D gene ambiguous. Germline values: CDR1 MNHNY, CDR2 SVGAGI (reference sequence). Trimming took 8 bases from V and 1 from J, leaving 9 bases between them. CDR3 length: 13 amino acids. CDR3 in DNA: TGTGCCAGCGTTGGAGGGAGCAATCAGCCCCAGCATTTT. Its translation: CASVGGSNQPQHF.

This rearrangement joins TRBV4-3 to TRBJ1-1, with 10 bases fitting TRBD1. The V gene's germline CDR1 is LGHNA and CDR2 YSLEER. V lost 3 bases, J lost 6 bases, and 7 bases stayed unmatched. This CDR3 has 15 amino acids. The CDR3 sequence is CASSQEDRGIPEAFF. CDR3 coding DNA: TGCGCCAGCAGCCAGGAGGACAGGGGGATTCCTGAAGCTTTCTTT.

The V call is TRBV10-3, the J call TRBJ1-5; D is uncertain. The germline V gene encodes CDR1 ENHRY and CDR2 SYGVKD. V was cut by 2 bases and J by 1 base, with 6 bases left in between. This CDR3 has 14 amino acids. The CDR3 is CAISESDSNQPQHF. The CDR3 DNA reads TGTGCCATCAGTGAGAGCGACAGCAATCAGCCCCAGCATTTT.

The chain is built from TRBV5-4 and TRBJ1-2; D is unresolved. The germline CDR1 and CDR2 sequences are SGHNT and YYREEE (reference sequence). The CDR3 has 13 amino acids. V was pared by 0 bases and J by 4 bases, with 7 bases between. The CDR3 DNA reads TGTGCCAGCAGCTTGGGTGGATCCTATGGCTACACCTTC. It encodes CASSLGGSYGYTF.

CDR3 coding DNA: TGTGCCAGCAGCTTGAACCGGGACTCGAGGGAGCAGTTCTTC. Residues: CASSLNRDSREQFF. The chain recombines TRBV7-3 with TRBJ2-1; a possible D gene is TRBD2 (6 bases). This CDR3 spans 14 amino acids. Trimming removed 3 bases from V and 10 bases from J, with 16 bases in between. The germline V gene has CDR1 SGHTA and CDR2 FQGTGA.

Here the CDR3 reads CASSADFDTQYF. In DNA form, the CDR3 reads TGTGCCAGCAGCGCGGACTTTGATACGCAGTATTTT. The genes are TRBV7-2 and TRBJ2-3; possible D gene TRBD2, 5 bases. The CDR3 runs to 12 residues. Germline V lookup: CDR1 SGHTA, CDR2 FQGNSA. Trimming took 5 bases from V and 6 from J, leaving 9 bases between them.

The chain has TRBV4-2 and TRBJ2-3; D call uncertain. CDR1 and CDR2 (germline): LGHNA, YNFKEQ. V lost 1 base and J 0 bases, leaving 5 bases between the germline ends. The length of the CDR3 is 14 residues. The CDR3 DNA sequence: TGTGCCAGCAGCCAAGCAACGAGCACAGATACGCAGTATTTT. Its protein is CASSQATSTDTQYF.

The rearrangement joins TRBV6-5 to TRBJ1-1; D is ambiguous. Germline CDR1 reads MNHEY; CDR2 reads SVGAGI. The CDR3 runs to 15 residues. V was trimmed by 0 bases and J by 7 bases, leaving 15 bases between them. The CDR3 region is CASSYSRGSLSEAFF. The DNA for the CDR3 is TGTGCCAGCAGTTACTCCAGAGGGAGTCTGAGTGAAGCTTTCTTT.

V and J are TRBV5-1 and TRBJ2-6; D call uncertain. The CDR3 is 15 residues long. The V end was cut by 0 bases, the J end by 2 bases, with 6 bases between. CDR1 is SGHRS and CDR2 is YFSETQ in the germline V gene. Here the CDR3 reads CASSLDLAGANVLTF. In DNA form, the CDR3 reads TGCGCCAGCAGCTTGGACCTCGCTGGGGCCAACGTCCTGACTTTC.

The rearrangement links TRBV7-6 to TRBJ2-7, with a weak D call TRBD1 (6 bases). The germline V gene encodes CDR1 SGHVS and CDR2 FNYEAQ. The CDR3 is 15 amino acids. V was clipped by 4 bases and J by 3 bases, with 16 bases between them. This chain's CDR3 is CASSSSPGDIYEQYF. The CDR3 DNA is TGTGCCAGCAGCTCAAGCCCTGGGGACATCTACGAGCAGTACTTC.

The V call is TRBV20-1, the J call TRBJ2-5; the D is unclear. Germline V lookup: CDR1 DFQATT, CDR2 SNEGSKA (reference sequence). This CDR3 has 11 amino acids. Trimming shortened V by 5 bases and J by 7 bases, and 11 bases separated the two germline ends. CDR3 region: CSAPDVGTQYF. The CDR3 nucleotides are TGCAGTGCTCCGGACGTAGGGACCCAGTACTTC.

This sequence joins TRBV7-9 and TRBJ2-5; 13 bases agree with TRBD2. This CDR3 spans 16 amino acids. V lost 3 bases and J lost 5; bases outside the gene matches: 6. Germline V gene data show CDR1 as SEHNR and CDR2 as FQNEAQ (reference sequence). CDR3 DNA sequence: TGTGCCAGCAGCTTTGGGACTAGCGGGATAGTGGAGACCCAGTACTTC. Residues: CASSFGTSGIVETQYF.